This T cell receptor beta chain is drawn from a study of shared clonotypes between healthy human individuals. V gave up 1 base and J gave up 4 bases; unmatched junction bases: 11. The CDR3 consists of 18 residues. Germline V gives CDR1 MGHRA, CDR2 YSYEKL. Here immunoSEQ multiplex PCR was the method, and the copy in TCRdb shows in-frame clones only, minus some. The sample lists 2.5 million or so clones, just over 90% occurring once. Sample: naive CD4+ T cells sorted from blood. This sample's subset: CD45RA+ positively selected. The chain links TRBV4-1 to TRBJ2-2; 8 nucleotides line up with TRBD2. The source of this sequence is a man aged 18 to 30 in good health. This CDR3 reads CASSQAVAGGRPTGELFF. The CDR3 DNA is TGCGCCAGCAGCCAAGCGGTTGCGGGGGGCCGACCCACCGGGGAGCTGTTTTTT.